This T cell receptor beta chain is from a study of graft-versus-host responses after intestinal transplantation. Study-wide background: The transplants performed in recipients were multivisceral, liver-intestinal, or isolated intestinal. Induction using anti-thymocyte globulin, followed by tacrolimus and steroids for approximately three years, was given to all recipients. Findings of the study overall: High graft-versus-host to host-versus-graft T cell clonal ratios marked allografts of patients with graft-donor macrochimerism. GvH clones appeared in recipient marrow, some first in ileum or blood.

Sequenced by immunoSEQ multiplex PCR; TCRdb stores in-frame clones only, minus some. The table lists 49,000 or so clones, 85% to 95% of them singletons. V was trimmed by 5 bases and J by 5 bases, leaving 18 bases between them. The germline gives CDR1 SGHTA, CDR2 FQGNSA. The CDR3 runs to 15 residues. About this clone itself: Its antigen is currently unknown.

This TCR derives from a human patient who received an intestinal transplant, so some T cells may come from the graft donor. This chain connects TRBV7-2 to TRBJ2-5; either TRBD1 or TRBD2 may fit D (5 bases each). The sequences come from PBMCs, collected more than 750 days after a first intestinal transplant, on the day of a second. The CDR3 region is CASSRRWGLGETQYF. The CDR3 nucleotides read TGTGCCAGCAGCCGCCGGTGGGGGTTGGGGGAGACCCAGTACTTC.